The 32 T cell receptor beta chains below come from one sample, sequenced in a study of T cells in Graves' hyperthyroidism and ophthalmopathy (dated by TCRdb to between 2018 and 2021). Library method: multiplex PCR. The listed sequencing device is Illumina HiSeq 2000. Amplification of TCR beta CDR3 regions was carried out from RNA transcripts. The TCR CDR3 was subjected to a first round of RT-PCR using the HTBI primer set and the Qiagen OneStep RT-PCR kit. TCRdb itself trimmed the public reads at Q25 with fastp, ran MiXCR and retained productive beta chains. Here each entry gathers all rows of one CDR3 protein and keeps the most common genes and DNA. The sample data list 270,000 or so distinct CDR3 sequences, and approximately 26% of these were observed just once. The top ten hold about a quarter of the sample. The material sequenced was blood. The receptors here all came from a man in his forties with Graves' hyperthyroidism that later progressed to Graves' ophthalmopathy.

This clonotype was counted ten times or more. The chain combines TRBV6-5 with TRBJ2-5, with D possibly TRBD1 on 5 matching bases. Trimming pared 2 bases from V and 2 bases from J, leaving 12 bases between. Per the germline V gene, CDR1 is MNHEY and CDR2 is SVGAGI. CDR3 size: 15 residues. The CDR3 DNA reads TGTGCCAGCAGTTACGGCACAGGCCTACAAGAGACCCAGTACTTC. This codes for CASSYGTGLQETQYF.

V usage is TRBV9 and J usage is TRBJ1-2, with D possibly TRBD1 on 5 matching bases. Per the germline V gene, CDR1 is SGDLS and CDR2 is YYNGEE. Trimming shortened V by 4 bases and J by 6 bases, and 13 bases separated the two germline ends. This CDR3 contains 13 residues. The CDR3 DNA sequence: TGTGCCAGCAGCCCAGGGACCCGGGATGGCTACACCTTC. Its protein product is CASSPGTRDGYTF. The entire variable domain, with the rest obtained from reference TRBV9 and TRBJ1-2, is as follows: DSGVTQTPKHLITATGQRVTLRCSPRSGDLSVYWYQQSLDQGLQFLIQYYNGEERAKGNILERFSAQQFPDLHSELNLSSLELGDSALYFCASSPGTRDGYTFGSGTRLTVV.

This clonotype was found many times. The chain uses TRBV19 and TRBJ2-7, with D possibly matching TRBD1 (6 bases). Germline loops: CDR1 LNHDA, CDR2 SQIVND (reference sequence). The CDR3 contains 14 residues. V was trimmed by 5 bases and J by 6 bases, leaving 17 bases between them. DNA for the CDR3: TGTGCCAGTAGTCGGGCAGGGGAGAGGCGCGAGCAGTACTTC. It encodes CASSRAGERREQYF.

The table lists this clonotype with many counts. The V gene is TRBV5-1, the J gene TRBJ2-2; D unclear. Germline CDR1 SGHRS, CDR2 YFSETQ. This CDR3 contains 16 residues. V lost 2 bases and J 1 base, leaving 12 bases between the germline ends. CDR3 nucleotide sequence: TGCGCCAGCAGCTTCTCTGACGGGTGGAACACCGGGGAGCTGTTTTTT. It codes for CASSFSDGWNTGELFF. The full variable domain, in which reference TRBV5-1 and TRBJ2-2 provide the parts outside the CDR3, is KAGVTQTPRYLIKTRGQQVTLSCSPISGHRSVSWYQQTPGQGLQFLFEYFSETQRNKGNFPGRFSGRQFSNSRSEMNVSTLELGDSALYLCASSFSDGWNTGELFFGEGSRLTVL.

This clonotype was observed at least ten times. This sequence joins TRBV9 and TRBJ2-5, with D uncertain. V dropped 0 bases and J dropped 5 bases, with 8 bases sitting between them. Germline CDR1 SGDLS, CDR2 YYNGEE. The CDR3 contains 13 residues. The CDR3 is CASSVAVRETQYF. In DNA form, the CDR3 reads TGTGCCAGCAGCGTAGCCGTCAGGGAGACCCAGTACTTC.

V and J are TRBV12-3 or TRBV12-4 and TRBJ2-7, with 9 bases identical to TRBD1. The CDR3 spans 14 residues. Unmatched junction bases numbered 7, after V lost 5 bases and J lost 5 bases. The CDR3 loop reads CASSPTGQGNEQYF. DNA of the CDR3: TGTGCCAGCAGTCCAACAGGACAGGGGAACGAGCAGTACTTC.

This rearrangement joins TRBV28 to TRBJ2-7; D remains unclear. The germline gives CDR1 MDHEN, CDR2 SYDVKM. V gave up 7 bases and J gave up 0 bases, with 10 bases separating them. The CDR3 has 13 residues. CDR3 region: CASTGPFSYEQYF. The DNA of the CDR3 is TGTGCCAGCACCGGACCGTTCTCCTACGAGCAGTACTTC.

This clonotype was found many times. J is TRBJ1-2 and V is TRBV20-1; tentatively, D is TRBD1 (5 bases). V was trimmed by 6 bases and J by 2 bases, leaving 16 bases between them. The CDR3 is made up of 14 amino acids. From germline, CDR1 is DFQATT and CDR2 SNEGSKA (reference sequence). Here the CDR3 DNA reads TGCAGTGCAGCACCCGGGACGGTGAACTATGGCTACACCTTC. Protein: CSAAPGTVNYGYTF.

This chain links TRBV6-1 with TRBJ2-7; TRBD1 is a possible D gene (5 bases). This CDR3 spans 13 amino acids. Between the trimmed V and J ends, which lost 10 bases and 0 bases, there was a span of 13 bases. Germline lookup yields CDR1 MNHNS and CDR2 SASEGT. CDR3 bases: TGTGCCATCCGAGACAGCAGCTCCTACGAGCAGTACTTC. Residues: CAIRDSSSYEQYF.

This clonotype was detected once. This rearrangement joins TRBV7-9 to TRBJ2-7; no clear D gene. Germline V CDR1 and CDR2: SEHNR, FQNEAQ (reference sequence). V gave up 1 base and J gave up 11 bases, with 12 bases separating them. The CDR3 spans 12 residues. CDR3 sequence: CASSLGQEMKYF. The CDR3 region has the DNA TGTGCCAGCAGCTTAGGCCAGGAGATGAAGTACTTC.

The V and J genes are TRBV28 and TRBJ2-4; TRBD1 matches at 8 bases. Trimming removed 2 bases from V and 3 bases from J; junction bases left unmatched: 6. This CDR3 contains 16 residues. Germline CDR1 and CDR2: MDHEN and SYDVKM. The CDR3 loop reads CASSLPTGVSKNIQYF. CDR3 nucleotides: TGTGCCAGCAGTTTACCGACAGGGGTTAGCAAAAACATTCAGTACTTC.

This clonotype was recorded only once. This chain links TRBV20-1 with TRBJ2-7, with D perhaps matching TRBD1 (5 bases). The germline V gene has CDR1 DFQATT and CDR2 SNEGSKA (reference sequence). The germline V and J ends were trimmed by 5 bases and 6 bases, with 11 bases remaining between them. The CDR3 loop spans 11 amino acids. The CDR3: CSAEDRGEQYF. CDR3 DNA: TGCAGTGCTGAAGATAGGGGCGAGCAGTACTTC.

This clonotype was counted at least ten times. J is TRBJ2-5 and V is TRBV2; D might be TRBD1 or TRBD2, each matching 6 bases. CDR3 length equals 13 residues. Trimming shortened V by 10 bases and J by 2 bases, and 14 bases separated the two germline ends. Germline CDR1 SNHLY, CDR2 FYNNEI. CDR3: CANLGGTQETQYF. CDR3 coding DNA: TGTGCCAACCTAGGAGGGACACAAGAGACCCAGTACTTC.

This chain joins TRBV5-6 and TRBJ1-1, with 8 bases lining up with TRBD1. CDR3 length: 14 amino acids. V lost 0 bases to trimming and J lost 11 bases; unmatched junction nucleotides: 9. Germline CDR1 and CDR2: SGHDT and YYEEEE. CDR3 nucleotide sequence: TGTGCCAGCAGCTTGGGACAGGGGTCTCCTCGGGCTTTCTTT. As protein: CASSLGQGSPRAFF.

This clonotype has at least ten counts. V gene TRBV27 combines with J gene TRBJ2-7, with 8 bases identical to TRBD2. The CDR3 loop spans 17 amino acids. Germline trimming cut 3 bases from V and 2 bases from J; bases unmatched to any gene: 12. Looked up from germline, CDR1 is MNHEY and CDR2 is SMNVEV (reference sequence). Here the CDR3 reads CASSLDSRTSRTYEQYF. The CDR3 nucleotides read TGTGCCAGCAGTTTGGACAGCCGGACTAGCAGAACCTACGAGCAGTACTTC.

This clonotype was counted ten times or more. The chain recombines TRBV4-2 with TRBJ2-7; TRBD2 is a possible D gene (5 bases). The length of the CDR3 is 15 residues. Trimming removed 0 bases from V and 9 bases from J, with 18 bases in between. CDR1 LGHNA and CDR2 YNFKEQ come from the germline V gene. CDR3 protein: CASSQEGAAEVSQYF. Here the CDR3 DNA reads TGTGCCAGCAGCCAAGAAGGAGCGGCGGAGGTTTCGCAGTACTTC.

This clonotype was recorded at least ten times. The chain is built from TRBV2 and TRBJ1-5; maybe TRBD1 (6 bases). Trimming left V 4 bases short and J 6 bases short, with 19 bases between. This CDR3 region has 16 residues. The germline V gene has CDR1 SNHLY and CDR2 FYNNEI. CDR3 in DNA: TGTGCCAGCAGTGCTTTTGGGGGCGGAGCGGGTCAGCCCCAGCATTTT. Amino acids: CASSAFGGGAGQPQHF.

The sample holds many counts of this clonotype. The CDR3 bases are TGTGCCTGGAGTGTTTTGACACAGGGTTATGGCTACACCTTC. The encoded protein is CAWSVLTQGYGYTF. This rearrangement joins TRBV30 to TRBJ1-2; TRBD1 is a possible D gene (6 bases). CDR3 length: 14 amino acids. In germline, CDR1 is GTSNPN, CDR2 SVGIG (reference sequence). The V end was cut by 0 bases, the J end by 5 bases, with 13 bases between.

The sample holds many counts of this clonotype. For the CDR3, the DNA is TGTGCCAGCAGGGAGGGAAACACTGAAGCTTTCTTT. Encoded protein: CASREGNTEAFF. The chain has TRBV27 and TRBJ1-1; no definite D call. This CDR3 contains 12 residues. V lost 6 bases, J lost 2 bases, and 7 bases lay in between. Germline CDR1 and CDR2: MNHEY and SMNVEV (reference sequence).

The table lists this clonotype with many counts. The V call is TRBV7-2, the J call TRBJ2-3; D may be TRBD2 (5 bases). CDR1 is SGHTA and CDR2 is FQGNSA in the germline V gene. V lost 1 base to trimming and J lost 4 bases, with 9 bases between them. The CDR3 loop spans 14 amino acids. CDR3: CASSLGGSPDTQYF. In nucleotides, the CDR3 is TGTGCCAGCAGCTTAGGTGGGAGCCCAGATACGCAGTATTTT.

This clonotype came up many times. The chain uses TRBV20-1 and TRBJ2-5; a possible D gene is TRBD1 (6 bases). The germline CDR1 and CDR2 sequences are DFQATT and SNEGSKA (reference sequence). Trimming shortened V by 5 bases and J by 1 base, and 17 bases separated the two germline ends. The CDR3 totals 15 residues. The CDR3 DNA follows: TGCAGTGCTCGCAACCAACAGGGACCCCAAGAGACCCAGTACTTC. It specifies CSARNQQGPQETQYF.

This clonotype came up a few times. The J gene is TRBJ2-4, the V gene TRBV20-1; 9 nucleotides line up with TRBD2. Germline trimming cut 5 bases from V and 6 bases from J; bases unmatched to any gene: 20. The germline gives CDR1 DFQATT, CDR2 SNEGSKA (reference sequence). This CDR3 has 18 amino acids. In DNA form, the CDR3 reads TGCAGTGCTGGCCACCGGGGGTTGGCGGGAGGGCCCACAAACATTCAGTACTTC. It translates to CSAGHRGLAGGPTNIQYF.

This clonotype has a count of ten or more. V is TRBV20-1 and J is TRBJ2-5, with 9 bases matching TRBD2. CDR1 is DFQATT, CDR2 SNEGSKA, per germline (reference sequence). After removal of 3 bases from V and 3 bases from J, the junction contained 11 bases not matched to a gene. This CDR3 contains 16 residues. Here the CDR3 DNA reads TGCAGTGCTAGTCGGCCCGGGCTAGCGGGAAAAGAGACCCAGTACTTC. Translated: CSASRPGLAGKETQYF.

This clonotype was counted at least ten times. The chain employs TRBV6-5 and TRBJ2-2; D may be TRBD2 (5 bases). The germline V and J ends were trimmed by 2 bases and 5 bases, with 15 bases remaining between them. CDR3 length equals 16 residues. Germline-derived CDR1 and CDR2 are MNHEY and SVGAGI. CDR3 sequence (DNA): TGTGCCAGCAGTTACGAACCGCTAACTAGAACCGGGGAGCTGTTTTTT. Translation gives CASSYEPLTRTGELFF.

The chain uses TRBV11-2 and TRBJ2-5; no firm D call. Germline V lookup: CDR1 SGHAT, CDR2 FQNNGV. Trimming shortened V by 0 bases and J by 7 bases, and 6 bases separated the two germline ends. CDR3 length: 12 amino acids. CDR3 amino acids: CASSLEWGTQYF. CDR3 DNA: TGTGCCAGCAGCTTAGAATGGGGGACCCAGTACTTC. The variable domain in full, completed from reference TRBV11-2 and TRBJ2-5, reads EAGVAQSPRYKIIEKRQSVAFWCNPISGHATLYWYQQILGQGPKLLIQFQNNGVVDDSQLPKDRFSAERLKGVDSTLKIQPAKLEDSAVYLCASSLEWGTQYFGPGTRLLVL.

This clonotype came up many times. The chain is built from TRBV19 and TRBJ1-5; D unclear. Per germline, CDR1 LNHDA and CDR2 SQIVND (reference sequence). The CDR3 is 14 amino acids. The V end lost 7 bases, the J end lost 8 bases, and 18 bases lay between the germline ends. The CDR3 DNA follows: TGTGCCAGTACTTATGTCTCGAACACTAAGCCCCAGCATTTT. This sequence encodes CASTYVSNTKPQHF.

This clonotype was seen a few times. It may be a read error: a sequence one base away is much more abundant. The J gene is TRBJ1-6, the V gene TRBV11-1; no definite D call. Trimming left V 6 bases short and J 0 bases short, with 15 bases between. From germline, CDR1 is SGHAT and CDR2 FQDESV (reference sequence). The CDR3 covers 17 residues. CDR3 loop: CASSQAGRRSYNSPLHF. In DNA, the CDR3 is TGTGCCAGCAGTCAGGCCGGGAGGCGCTCCTATAATTCACCCCTCCACTTT.

Ten or more counts support this clonotype. The rearrangement joins TRBV6-5 to TRBJ1-5; possibly TRBD1 for D (5 bases). Germline assignment: CDR1 MNHEY and CDR2 SVGAGI. The V and J ends lost 4 bases and 4 bases respectively, with 17 bases between them. CDR3 length: 16 residues. The CDR3 DNA reads TGTGCCAGCAGTTCCCCTGTGGGGGGGGGGAATCAGCCCCAGCATTTT. Its translation: CASSSPVGGGNQPQHF.

The chain carries TRBV20-1 and TRBJ2-7; 10 positions agree with TRBD2. Germline V gene sequence: CDR1 DFQATT, CDR2 SNEGSKA (reference sequence). The CDR3 totals 15 residues. V was clipped by 0 bases and J by 6 bases; unmatched bases: 8. DNA for the CDR3: TGCAGTGCTAGAGATCGCCTAGCGGGAGTAGGCGAGCAGTACTTC. This sequence encodes CSARDRLAGVGEQYF.

This clonotype has a count of ten or more. This chain connects TRBV15 to TRBJ2-7, with 12 positions matching TRBD1. V trimming: 1 base; J trimming: 4 bases; junction bases outside the gene matches: 8. The CDR3 is 17 amino acids. Germline CDR1 and CDR2: LNHNV and YYDKDF (reference sequence). CDR3 in amino acids: CATSRAVGTGGWYEQYF. As DNA, the CDR3 is TGTGCCACCAGCAGAGCTGTGGGGACAGGGGGCTGGTACGAGCAGTACTTC.

This clonotype was counted at least ten times. The chain joins TRBV20-1 to TRBJ2-5, with 8 bases that match TRBD2. Germline CDR1 and CDR2: DFQATT and SNEGSKA (reference sequence). This CDR3 has 16 residues. Trimming cost V 0 bases and J 3 bases; bases outside gene matches: 9. The CDR3 nucleotides are TGCAGTGCTAGAGACGGGAGGGCCGTAGAGAAAGAGACCCAGTACTTC. Translated: CSARDGRAVEKETQYF.

The table lists this clonotype with many counts. V gene TRBV19 combines with J gene TRBJ1-5; the match to TRBD1 covers 9 bases. Germline V CDR1 and CDR2: LNHDA, SQIVND (reference sequence). V was clipped by 5 bases and J by 5 bases; unmatched bases: 7. The length of the CDR3 is 15 residues. The CDR3 here is CASSEDRGEDQPQHF. Here the CDR3 DNA reads TGTGCCAGTAGTGAGGACAGGGGAGAGGATCAGCCCCAGCATTTT.